This T cell receptor beta chain was sequenced during a study of cytomegalovirus exposure and HLA in healthy donors. Study context: Earlier, 117 million unique TCR beta sequences were recovered from 200 million or so T cells by an analysis. Most genotyped donors, approximately 81% of roughly 400, had Caucasian-associated genetic ancestry.

V was trimmed by 2 bases and J by 0 bases, leaving 5 bases between them. The CDR3 length is 13 residues. Germline V CDR1 and CDR2: SGHDT, YYEEEE. PCR primers comprised 60 Vbeta and 13 Jbeta primers. The data were produced by immunoSEQ multiplex PCR, yet TCRdb's version contains in-frame clones alone and is incomplete. The profile shows about 160,000 clones, about four fifths of them singletons. This clone was counted a few times. The chain links TRBV5-6 to TRBJ1-2; D gene ambiguous. The material sequenced was PBMCs. This TCR was sampled from a man between 50 and 59 years old in good health and CMV-seropositive. The CDR3 bases are TGTGCCAGCAGCTTTTCAGCTAACTATGGCTACACCTTC. It is translated as CASSFSANYGYTF.